This TCR beta chain was documented in a study of T cells in localized non-small cell lung cancer. This table comes from immunoSEQ multiplex PCR, and its TCRdb copy is limited to in-frame clones, with some not included. The data show 30,000 to 35,000 clones, roughly 89% seen once. A word on this clone: Its antigen is unknown.

Regarding the study as a whole: Uninvolved adjacent lung had more T cell clonality than any other tissue, topping tumor. Among the top 100 tumor clones, a median about 52 appeared in adjacent lung. Heterogeneity remains possible, as sequencing covered one tumor region only.

This specimen was peripheral blood, taken before any cancer treatment. This TCR came from a female donor aged 60 or older with stage I lung adenocarcinoma.

The CDR3 reads CASSYRDWNTEAFF. Here the CDR3 DNA reads TGTGCCAGCAGTTACCGGGATTGGAACACTGAAGCTTTCTTT. The chain is built from TRBV6-5 and TRBJ1-1, with D hard to call. This CDR3 spans 14 amino acids. CDR1 MNHEY and CDR2 SVGAGI come from the germline V gene. The V end was cut by 2 bases, the J end by 1 base, with 8 bases between.